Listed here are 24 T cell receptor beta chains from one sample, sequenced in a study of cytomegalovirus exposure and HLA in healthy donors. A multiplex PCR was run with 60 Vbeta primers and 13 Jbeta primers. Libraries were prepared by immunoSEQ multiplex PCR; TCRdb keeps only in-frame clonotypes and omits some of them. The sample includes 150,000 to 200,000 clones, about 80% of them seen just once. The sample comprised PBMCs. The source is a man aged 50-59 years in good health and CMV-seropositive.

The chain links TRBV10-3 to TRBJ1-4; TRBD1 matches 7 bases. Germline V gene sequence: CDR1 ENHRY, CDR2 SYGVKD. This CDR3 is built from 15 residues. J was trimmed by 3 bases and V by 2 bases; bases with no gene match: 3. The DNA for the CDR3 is TGTGCCATCAGTGAGGCAGGGGGGCCTAATGAAAAACTGTTTTTT. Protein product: CAISEAGGPNEKLFF.

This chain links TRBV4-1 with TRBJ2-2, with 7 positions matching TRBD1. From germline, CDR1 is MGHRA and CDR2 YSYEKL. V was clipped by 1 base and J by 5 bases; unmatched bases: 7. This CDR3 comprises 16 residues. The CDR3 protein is CASSQAPQGRTGELFF. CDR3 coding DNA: TGCGCCAGCAGCCAAGCCCCACAGGGGAGAACCGGGGAGCTGTTTTTT.

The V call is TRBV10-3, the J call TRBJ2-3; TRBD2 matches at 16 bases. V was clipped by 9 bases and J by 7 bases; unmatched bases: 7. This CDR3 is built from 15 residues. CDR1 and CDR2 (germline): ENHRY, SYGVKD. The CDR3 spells CAMGTSGGEGYTQYF. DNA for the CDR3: TGTGCCATGGGGACTAGCGGGGGGGAGGGGTATACGCAGTATTTT.

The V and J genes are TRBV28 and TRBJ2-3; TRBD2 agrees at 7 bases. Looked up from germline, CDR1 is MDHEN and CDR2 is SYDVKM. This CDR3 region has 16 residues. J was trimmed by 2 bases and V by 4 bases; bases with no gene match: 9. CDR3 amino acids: CASSYDGGGFTDTQYF. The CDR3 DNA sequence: TGTGCCAGCAGTTACGATGGGGGGGGGTTCACAGATACGCAGTATTTT.

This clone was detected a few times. CDR3 residues: CASSVDPDTYEQYF. The DNA for the CDR3 is TGTGCCAGCAGCGTAGATCCAGATACCTACGAGCAGTACTTC. The chain employs TRBV9 and TRBJ2-7; D gene ambiguous. CDR3 length equals 14 residues. V was clipped by 0 bases and J by 2 bases, with 9 bases between them. Per the germline V gene, CDR1 is SGDLS and CDR2 is YYNGEE.

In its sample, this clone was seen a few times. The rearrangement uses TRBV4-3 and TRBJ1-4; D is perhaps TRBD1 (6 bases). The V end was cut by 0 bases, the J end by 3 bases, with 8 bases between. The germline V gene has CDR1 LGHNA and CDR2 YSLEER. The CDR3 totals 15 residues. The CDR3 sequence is CASSQEGGANEKLFF. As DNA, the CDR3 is TGCGCCAGCAGCCAAGAAGGGGGAGCTAATGAAAAACTGTTTTTT.

CDR3 in DNA: TGTGCCAGCAGCTTTCGCCCTAGCGGGGTAACCACAGATACGCAGTATTTT. Translating gives CASSFRPSGVTTDTQYF. The chain couples TRBV7-8 to TRBJ2-3; 9 bases are shared with TRBD2. Germline CDR1 SGHVS, CDR2 FQNEAQ. The CDR3 runs 17 residues. The trim removed 3 bases at V and 2 bases at J, leaving 9 bases unmatched.

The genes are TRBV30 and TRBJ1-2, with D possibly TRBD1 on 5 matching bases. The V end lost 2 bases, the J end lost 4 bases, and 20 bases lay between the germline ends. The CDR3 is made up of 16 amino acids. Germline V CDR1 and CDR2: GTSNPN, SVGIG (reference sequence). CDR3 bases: TGTGCCTGGAGTCCCCTTAGGGGTCGTCGTGGCTATGGCTACACCTTC. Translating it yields CAWSPLRGRRGYGYTF.

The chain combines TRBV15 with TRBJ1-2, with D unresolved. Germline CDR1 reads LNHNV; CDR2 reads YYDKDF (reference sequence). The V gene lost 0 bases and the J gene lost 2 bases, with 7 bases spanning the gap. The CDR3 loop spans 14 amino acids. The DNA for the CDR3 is TGTGCCACCAGCAGAGAGGGCATCAACTATGGCTACACCTTC. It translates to CATSREGINYGYTF.

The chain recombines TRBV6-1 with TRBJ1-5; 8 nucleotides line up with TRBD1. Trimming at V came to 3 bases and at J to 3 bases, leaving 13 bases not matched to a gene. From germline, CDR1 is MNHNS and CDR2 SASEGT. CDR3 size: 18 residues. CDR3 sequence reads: CASSDGDRKTLPNQPQHF. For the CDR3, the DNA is TGTGCCAGCAGTGATGGGGACAGGAAGACCCTGCCCAATCAGCCCCAGCATTTT.

The CDR3: CASSPLRGLYNEQFF. The CDR3, as DNA: TGTGCCAGCAGCCCCTTGAGGGGGCTCTACAATGAGCAGTTCTTC. The chain combines TRBV9 with TRBJ2-1; 7 positions agree with TRBD1. CDR3 length: 15 amino acids. Trimming removed 4 bases from V and 3 bases from J; junction bases left unmatched: 7. Per germline, CDR1 SGDLS and CDR2 YYNGEE. The whole variable domain, filled in from reference TRBV9 and TRBJ2-1, reads DSGVTQTPKHLITATGQRVTLRCSPRSGDLSVYWYQQSLDQGLQFLIQYYNGEERAKGNILERFSAQQFPDLHSELNLSSLELGDSALYFCASSPLRGLYNEQFFGPGTRLTVL.

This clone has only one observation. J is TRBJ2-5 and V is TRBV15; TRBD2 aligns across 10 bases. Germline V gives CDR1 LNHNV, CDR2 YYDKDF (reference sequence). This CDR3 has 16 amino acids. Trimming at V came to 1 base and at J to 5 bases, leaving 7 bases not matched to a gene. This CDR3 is CATSRGGSGGRETQYF. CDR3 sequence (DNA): TGTGCCACCAGCAGAGGTGGTAGCGGGGGGCGGGAGACCCAGTACTTC.

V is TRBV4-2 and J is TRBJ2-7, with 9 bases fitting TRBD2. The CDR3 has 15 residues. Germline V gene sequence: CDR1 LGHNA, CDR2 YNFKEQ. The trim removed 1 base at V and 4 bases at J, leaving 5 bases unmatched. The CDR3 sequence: CASSQGAGGRYEQYF. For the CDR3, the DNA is TGTGCCAGCAGCCAAGGGGCGGGGGGGCGGTACGAGCAGTACTTC.

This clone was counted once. The CDR3 is CASSPRTGRTNYGYTF. The DNA of the CDR3 is TGTGCCAGCAGCCCTAGGACAGGGCGCACTAACTATGGCTACACCTTC. The rearrangement uses TRBV7-2 and TRBJ1-2; 8 bases line up with TRBD1. V lost 5 bases to trimming and J lost 0 bases; unmatched junction nucleotides: 8. The CDR3 spans 16 residues. The germline V gene encodes CDR1 SGHTA and CDR2 FQGNSA.

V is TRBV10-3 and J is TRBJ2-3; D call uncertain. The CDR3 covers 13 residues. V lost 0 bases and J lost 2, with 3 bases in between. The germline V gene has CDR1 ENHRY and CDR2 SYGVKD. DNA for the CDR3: TGTGCCATCAGTGAGTCGGCCACAGATACGCAGTATTTT. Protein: CAISESATDTQYF.

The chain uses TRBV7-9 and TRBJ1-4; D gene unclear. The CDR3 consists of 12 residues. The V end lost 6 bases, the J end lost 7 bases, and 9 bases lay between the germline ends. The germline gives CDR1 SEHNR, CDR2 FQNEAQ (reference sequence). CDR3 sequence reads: CASSTNPEKLFF. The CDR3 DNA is TGTGCCAGCAGTACAAATCCTGAAAAACTGTTTTTT. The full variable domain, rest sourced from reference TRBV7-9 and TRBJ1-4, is DTGVSQNPRHKITKRGQNVTFRCDPISEHNRLYWYRQTLGQGPEFLTYFQNEAQLEKSRLLSDRFSAERPKGSFSTLEIQRTEQGDSAMYLCASSTNPEKLFFGSGTQLSVL.

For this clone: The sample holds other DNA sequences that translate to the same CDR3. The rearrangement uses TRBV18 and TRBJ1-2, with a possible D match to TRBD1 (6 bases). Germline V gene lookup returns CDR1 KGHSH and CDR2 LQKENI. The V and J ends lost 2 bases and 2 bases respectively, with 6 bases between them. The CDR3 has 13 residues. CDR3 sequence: CASSPDRNYGYTF. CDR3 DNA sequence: TGTGCCAGCTCACCAGACAGGAACTATGGCTACACCTTC.

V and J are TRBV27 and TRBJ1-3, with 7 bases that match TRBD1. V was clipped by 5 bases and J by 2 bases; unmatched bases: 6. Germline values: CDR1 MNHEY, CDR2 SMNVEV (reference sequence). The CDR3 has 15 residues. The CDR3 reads CASSPIQGTGNTIYF. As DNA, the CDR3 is TGTGCCAGCAGTCCGATACAGGGGACTGGAAACACCATATATTTT.

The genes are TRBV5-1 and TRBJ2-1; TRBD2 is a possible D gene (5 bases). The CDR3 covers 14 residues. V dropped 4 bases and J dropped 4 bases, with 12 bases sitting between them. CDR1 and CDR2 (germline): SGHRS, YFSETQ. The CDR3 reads CASSTRLSYNEQFF. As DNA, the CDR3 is TGCGCCAGCAGCACTAGACTATCATACAATGAGCAGTTCTTC.

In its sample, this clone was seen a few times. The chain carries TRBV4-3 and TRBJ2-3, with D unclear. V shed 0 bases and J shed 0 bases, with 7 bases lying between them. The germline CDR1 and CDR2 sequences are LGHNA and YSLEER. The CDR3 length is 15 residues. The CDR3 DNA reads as TGCGCCAGCAGCCAAGATCTGAGTAGCACAGATACGCAGTATTTT. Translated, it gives CASSQDLSSTDTQYF.

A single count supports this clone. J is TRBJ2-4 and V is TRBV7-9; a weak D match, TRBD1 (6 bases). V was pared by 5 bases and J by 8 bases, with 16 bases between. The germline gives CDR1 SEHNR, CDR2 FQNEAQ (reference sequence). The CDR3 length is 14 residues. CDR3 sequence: CASSAGESVDIQYF. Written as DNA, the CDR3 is TGTGCCAGCAGCGCAGGGGAGAGCGTTGACATTCAGTACTTC.

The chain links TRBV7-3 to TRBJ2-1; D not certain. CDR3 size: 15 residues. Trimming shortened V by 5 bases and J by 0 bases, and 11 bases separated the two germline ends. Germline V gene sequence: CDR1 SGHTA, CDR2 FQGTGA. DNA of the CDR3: TGTGCCAGCAGCCCAGACACAATCTCCTACAATGAGCAGTTCTTC. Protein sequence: CASSPDTISYNEQFF.

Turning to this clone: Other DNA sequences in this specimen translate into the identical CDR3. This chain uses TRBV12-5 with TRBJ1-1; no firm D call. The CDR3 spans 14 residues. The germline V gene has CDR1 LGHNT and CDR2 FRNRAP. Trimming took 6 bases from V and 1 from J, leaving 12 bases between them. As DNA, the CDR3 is TGTGCTAGTGGCCATCAGACACCGAACACTGAAGCTTTCTTT. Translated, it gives CASGHQTPNTEAFF. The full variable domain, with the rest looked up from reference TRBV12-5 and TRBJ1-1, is DARVTQTPRHKVTEMGQEVTMRCQPILGHNTVFWYRQTMMQGLELLAYFRNRAPLDDSGMPKDRFSAEMPDATLATLKIQPSEPRDSAVYFCASGHQTPNTEAFFGQGTRLTVV.

This CDR3 is CASSTGTGLGIAYEQYF. The CDR3, as DNA: TGTGCCAGCAGCACTGGGACAGGGCTTGGAATCGCCTACGAGCAGTACTTC. The chain links TRBV9 to TRBJ2-7; 9 bases align to TRBD1. Per germline, CDR1 SGDLS and CDR2 YYNGEE. V lost 4 bases to trimming and J lost 2 bases; unmatched junction nucleotides: 13. This CDR3 is built from 17 residues.